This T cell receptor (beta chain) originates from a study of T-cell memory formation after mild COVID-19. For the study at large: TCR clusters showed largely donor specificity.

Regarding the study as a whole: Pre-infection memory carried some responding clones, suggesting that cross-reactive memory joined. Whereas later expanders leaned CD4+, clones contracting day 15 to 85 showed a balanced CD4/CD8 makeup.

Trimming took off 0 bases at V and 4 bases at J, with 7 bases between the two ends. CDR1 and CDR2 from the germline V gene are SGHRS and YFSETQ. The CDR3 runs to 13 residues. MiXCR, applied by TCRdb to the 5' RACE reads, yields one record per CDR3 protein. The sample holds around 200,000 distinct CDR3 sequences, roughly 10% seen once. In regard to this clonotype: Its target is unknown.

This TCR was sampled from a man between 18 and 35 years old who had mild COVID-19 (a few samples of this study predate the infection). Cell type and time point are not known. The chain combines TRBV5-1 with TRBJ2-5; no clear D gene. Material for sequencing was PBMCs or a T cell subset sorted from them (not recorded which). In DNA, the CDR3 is TGCGCCAGCAGCTTGGTTCTGGGAGAGACCCAGTACTTC. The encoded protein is CASSLVLGETQYF.